Below, 13 T cell receptor beta chains from the same sample are listed, as sequenced in a study of blood T cell repertoires in COVID-19. Produced via immunoSEQ multiplex PCR; TCRdb's table is partial and in-frame only. This table holds about 150,000 clones, 84% found once. Sample: peripheral blood. The receptor source for this set is a woman of 80 years or more with COVID-19, enrolled during active disease.

The genes are TRBV5-4 and TRBJ2-3; D possibly corresponds to TRBD2 (5 bases). CDR1 and CDR2 (germline): SGHNT, YYREEE (reference sequence). V lost 4 bases, J lost 2 bases, and 11 bases lay in between. The CDR3 length is 14 residues. The CDR3, as DNA: TGTGCCAGCAGCCCGGACTTCTTCACAGATACGCAGTATTTT. This sequence encodes CASSPDFFTDTQYF.

V gene TRBV30 combines with J gene TRBJ2-2; 10 bases match TRBD2. CDR3 length equals 18 residues. CDR1 and CDR2 (germline): GTSNPN, SVGIG (reference sequence). The V segment lost 0 bases and the J segment 4 bases; nucleotides outside the gene matches: 11. The CDR3 DNA reads TGTGCCTGGAGTGTCCCAGCGGGGGGGCCTATGGGCACCGGGGAGCTGTTTTTT. Encoded protein: CAWSVPAGGPMGTGELFF.

The chain is built from TRBV13 and TRBJ1-2; D may be TRBD1 (5 bases). CDR1 PRHDT and CDR2 FYEKMQ come from the germline V gene (reference sequence). CDR3 length: 13 residues. With 4 bases removed from V and 8 bases from J, the gap between germline ends came to 14 bases. The CDR3 bases are TGTGCCAGCAGCTGGACGGTGGAGGGGGGCTACACCTTC. It yields the protein CASSWTVEGGYTF.

The chain recombines TRBV5-6 with TRBJ1-6; no firm D call. V dropped 0 bases and J dropped 7 bases, with 8 bases sitting between them. The CDR3 length is 14 residues. The germline CDR1 and CDR2 sequences are SGHDT and YYEEEE. The CDR3 region is CASSLGQVNSPLHF. As DNA, the CDR3 is TGTGCCAGCAGCTTGGGGCAGGTCAATTCACCCCTCCACTTT.

V is TRBV11-2 and J is TRBJ2-5; 9 nucleotides align to TRBD2. The CDR3 loop spans 16 amino acids. The junction had 9 bases not matched to a gene; V was cut back by 4 bases and J by 3 bases. CDR1 SGHAT and CDR2 FQNNGV come from the germline V gene. In DNA form, the CDR3 reads TGTGCCAGCAGCTCGGGGTTATTAGCGGGAGAAGAGACCCAGTACTTC. Translation: CASSSGLLAGEETQYF.

Comments on this clone: Its ends do not fully match the called genes, so a read error is possible. The chain joins TRBV7-7 to TRBJ2-2; 7 bases map to TRBD2. Per germline, CDR1 SSHAT and CDR2 FNYEAQ (reference sequence). The CDR3 is 15 residues long. The CDR3 bases are TGTGCTAGCAGCTTGGGAGGGAGTCAAACCGGGGAGCTGTTTTTT. Translation gives CASSLGGSQTGELFF.

The J gene is TRBJ2-5, the V gene TRBV19; tentatively, D is TRBD1 (7 bases). Trimming shortened V by 6 bases and J by 5 bases, and 13 bases separated the two germline ends. The CDR3 consists of 13 residues. CDR1 and CDR2 from the germline V gene are LNHDA and SQIVND (reference sequence). The CDR3 here is CASSQGGLETQYF. The CDR3 coding sequence is TGTGCCAGTAGCCAGGGGGGTTTGGAGACCCAGTACTTC.

The genes are TRBV21-1 and TRBJ1-2; the DNA was not compared with TRBD1, the D call given in the table. TRBV21-1 is a recognized pseudogene. The CDR3 contains 14 residues. The CDR3 DNA reads TGTGCCAGCAGCAAATCGACACATAACTATGGCTACACCTTC. It encodes CASSKSTHNYGYTF.

V is TRBV9 and J is TRBJ2-5; 7 bases match TRBD1. Germline V gives CDR1 SGDLS, CDR2 YYNGEE. The CDR3 runs 16 residues. V lost 0 bases, J lost 2 bases, and 7 bases stayed unmatched. As DNA, the CDR3 is TGTGCCAGCAGCGTAGCTCGGGACAGAGGACAAGAGACCCAGTACTTC. Protein sequence: CASSVARDRGQETQYF. The variable domain in full, with the rest retrieved from reference TRBV9 and TRBJ2-5, is DSGVTQTPKHLITATGQRVTLRCSPRSGDLSVYWYQQSLDQGLQFLIQYYNGEERAKGNILERFSAQQFPDLHSELNLSSLELGDSALYFCASSVARDRGQETQYFGPGTRLLVL.

This clone was recorded once. This chain links TRBV5-1 with TRBJ2-7, with D maybe TRBD1 (6 bases). The V end was cut by 2 bases, the J end by 2 bases, with 8 bases between. The CDR3 runs to 13 residues. Germline V CDR1 and CDR2: SGHRS, YFSETQ. The CDR3 protein is CASSFQGTYEQYF. The CDR3 DNA follows: TGCGCCAGCAGCTTCCAGGGGACCTACGAGCAGTACTTC.

The CDR3 nucleotides are TGTGCCATCAGTGATTTTAACAGGGAGCGTGTCTCAAACTATGGCTACACCTTC. Its translation is CAISDFNRERVSNYGYTF. This rearrangement joins TRBV10-3 to TRBJ1-2, with D possibly being TRBD1 (6 bases). The CDR3 is made up of 18 amino acids. Per the germline V gene, CDR1 is ENHRY and CDR2 is SYGVKD. V shed 3 bases and J shed 2 bases, with 22 bases lying between them.

CDR3 region: CASSISGRNTGELFF. For the CDR3, the DNA is TGTGCCAGCAGCATTAGCGGGAGAAACACCGGGGAGCTGTTTTTT. The genes are TRBV5-8 and TRBJ2-2; 9 positions agree with TRBD2. In germline, CDR1 is SGHTS, CDR2 YDEGEE. The CDR3 is made up of 15 amino acids. Germline trimming cut 4 bases from V and 2 bases from J; bases unmatched to any gene: 3.

The V and J genes are TRBV19 and TRBJ1-5; D not certain. Germline-derived CDR1 and CDR2 are LNHDA and SQIVND (reference sequence). V lost 0 bases and J lost 1, with 13 bases in between. The CDR3 loop spans 17 amino acids. CDR3 coding DNA: TGTGCCAGTAGTATAGAGGGAGGGCCGGGCAGCAATCAGCCCCAGCATTTT. Translated: CASSIEGGPGSNQPQHF. The full variable domain, its missing parts supplied by reference TRBV19 and TRBJ1-5, is DGGITQSPKYLFRKEGQNVTLSCEQNLNHDAMYWYRQDPGQGLRLIYYSQIVNDFQKGDIAEGYSVSREKKESFPLTVTSAQKNPTAFYLCASSIEGGPGSNQPQHFGDGTRLSIL.